This T cell receptor (beta chain) stems from a study of vaccination effects on CD4 cells after COVID-19. Before sequencing, viral peptide pools were used by the ViraFEST assay to expand antigen-specific CD4+ T cells. Cultured cells yielded isolated CD4+ T cells after less than 11 days. PCR-confirmed SARS-CoV-2 infection occurred in the person between March and December 2020. Losses at the gene ends were 5 bases for V and 9 bases for J; bases not matched to a gene: 14. This CDR3 has 16 residues. Germline V gene data show CDR1 as MGHDK and CDR2 as SYGVNS. For this clone: Its target is not known.

Generated by immunoSEQ multiplex PCR, the TCRdb table keeps only in-frame clones and is missing some. The data show more than 35,000 clones, about 68% seen once. J is TRBJ2-1 and V is TRBV25-1; TRBD2 aligns across 9 bases. The material sequenced was CD4+ T cells from PBMCs cultured with a peptide pool, taken before COVID-19 vaccination. The receptor's source is a human donor who had a prior SARS-CoV-2 infection. CDR3 sequence reads: CASSTSGPLGWGEQFF. The CDR3 DNA sequence: TGTGCCAGCAGTACTAGCGGGCCATTAGGCTGGGGTGAGCAGTTCTTC.